The clone carrying this T cell receptor (beta chain) has just a few counts. The data are from a study of T cells after yellow fever vaccination. TCRdb processed the 5' RACE reads anew with MiXCR; each CDR3 protein has one entry. This sample has some 96,000 distinct CDR3 sequences, with under 9% found just once. Germline CDR1 reads MNHEY; CDR2 reads SVGAGI. Losses at the gene ends were 0 bases for V and 2 bases for J; bases not matched to a gene: 7. The CDR3 totals 18 residues. The TCR comes from a man aged 18 to 29 who received the YFV17D yellow fever vaccine. The chain recombines TRBV6-5 with TRBJ1-5; TRBD1 aligns across 10 bases. Sequencing was performed on CD8+ T cells not binding an NS4B(214-222) dextramer, sorted from PBMCs, taken more than 13 days after the first yellow fever vaccination. The CDR3 bases are TGTGCCAGCAGTTACTCGGGGACAGGGGCAATAGGCAATCAGCCCCAGCATTTT. Residues: CASSYSGTGAIGNQPQHF.